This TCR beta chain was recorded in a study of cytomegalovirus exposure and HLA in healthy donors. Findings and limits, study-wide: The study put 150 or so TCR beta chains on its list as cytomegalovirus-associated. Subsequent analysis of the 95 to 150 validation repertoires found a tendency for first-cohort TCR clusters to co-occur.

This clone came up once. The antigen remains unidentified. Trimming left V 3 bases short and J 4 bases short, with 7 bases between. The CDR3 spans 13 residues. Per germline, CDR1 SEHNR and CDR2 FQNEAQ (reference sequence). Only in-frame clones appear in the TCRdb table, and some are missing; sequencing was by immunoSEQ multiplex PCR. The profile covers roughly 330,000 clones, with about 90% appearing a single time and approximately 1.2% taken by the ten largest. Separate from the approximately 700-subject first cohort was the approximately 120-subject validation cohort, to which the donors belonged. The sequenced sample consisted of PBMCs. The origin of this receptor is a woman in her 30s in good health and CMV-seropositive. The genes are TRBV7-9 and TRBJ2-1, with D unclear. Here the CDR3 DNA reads TGTGCCAGCAGCTTTGGGCAGTACAATGAGCAGTTCTTC. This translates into CASSFGQYNEQFF. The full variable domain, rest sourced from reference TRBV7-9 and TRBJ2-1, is DTGVSQNPRHKITKRGQNVTFRCDPISEHNRLYWYRQTLGQGPEFLTYFQNEAQLEKSRLLSDRFSAERPKGSFSTLEIQRTEQGDSAMYLCASSFGQYNEQFFGPGTRLTVL.